This T cell receptor (beta chain) was captured by sequencing in a study of T cells after yellow fever vaccination. Points from the study as a whole: Shared CD4/CD8 clonotypes were a small share, likely from convergent recombination. Most primary-vaccination clones recurred post-booster (under 98% CD4, roughly 87% CD8). Researchers cautioned that FACS-sorted repertoires could harbor abundant clonotypes contaminating from the bulk population.

This clonotype was detected ten times or more. Its antigen is not known. Template switching by 5'RACE produced TCR cDNA, adding a universal primer site and UMIs. TCRdb re-derived calls from the 5' RACE reads in MiXCR, one entry per CDR3 protein. The data show under 300,000 distinct CDR3 sequences, 6.9% seen once. The source was CD4+ T cells sorted from PBMCs, collected 15 days after the yellow fever booster vaccination. This TCR was recovered from a man aged 30-40 years who received the YFV17D yellow fever vaccine.

DNA of the CDR3: TGCAGCGTTGTTGTGCTAGCGGGGAACGAGCAGTACTTC. Its protein product is CSVVVLAGNEQYF. The J gene is TRBJ2-7, the V gene TRBV29-1, with 9 bases matching TRBD2. The CDR3 sequence is 13 residues long. CDR1 and CDR2 (germline): SQVTM, ANQGSEA. V was pared by 4 bases and J by 5 bases, with 6 bases of the junction left unmatched.